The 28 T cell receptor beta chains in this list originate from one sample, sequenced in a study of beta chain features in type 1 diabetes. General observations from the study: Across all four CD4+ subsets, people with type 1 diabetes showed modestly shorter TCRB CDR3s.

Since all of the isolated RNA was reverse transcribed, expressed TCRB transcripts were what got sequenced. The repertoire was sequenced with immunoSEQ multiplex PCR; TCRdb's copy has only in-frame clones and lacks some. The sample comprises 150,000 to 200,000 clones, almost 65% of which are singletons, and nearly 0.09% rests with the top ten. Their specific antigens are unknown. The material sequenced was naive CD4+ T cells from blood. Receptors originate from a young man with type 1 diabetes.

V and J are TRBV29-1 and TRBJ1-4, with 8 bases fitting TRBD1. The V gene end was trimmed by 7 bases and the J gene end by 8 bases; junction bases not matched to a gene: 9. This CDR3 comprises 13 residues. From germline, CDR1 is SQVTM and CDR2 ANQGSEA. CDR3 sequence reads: CSASGTGGEKLFF. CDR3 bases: TGCAGCGCCTCCGGGACAGGAGGGGAAAAACTGTTTTTT.

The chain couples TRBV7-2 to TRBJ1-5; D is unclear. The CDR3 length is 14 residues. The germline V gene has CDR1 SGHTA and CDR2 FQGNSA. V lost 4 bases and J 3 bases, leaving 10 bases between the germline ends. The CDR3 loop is CASSSAGVNQPQHF. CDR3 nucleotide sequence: TGTGCCAGCAGCTCCGCAGGCGTCAATCAGCCCCAGCATTTT.

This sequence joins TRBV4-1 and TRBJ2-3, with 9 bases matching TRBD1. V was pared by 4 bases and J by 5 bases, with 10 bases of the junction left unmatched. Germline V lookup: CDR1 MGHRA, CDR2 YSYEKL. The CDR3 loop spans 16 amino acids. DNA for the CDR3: TGCGCCAGCAGCCTAGGTGATACAGGGGGCATAGATACGCAGTATTTT. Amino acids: CASSLGDTGGIDTQYF.

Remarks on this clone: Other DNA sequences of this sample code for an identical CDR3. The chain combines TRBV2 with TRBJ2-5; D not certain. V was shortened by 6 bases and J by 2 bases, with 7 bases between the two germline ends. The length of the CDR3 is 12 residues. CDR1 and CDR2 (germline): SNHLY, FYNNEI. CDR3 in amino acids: CASRASQETQYF. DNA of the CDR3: TGTGCCAGCAGAGCCAGTCAAGAGACCCAGTACTTC.

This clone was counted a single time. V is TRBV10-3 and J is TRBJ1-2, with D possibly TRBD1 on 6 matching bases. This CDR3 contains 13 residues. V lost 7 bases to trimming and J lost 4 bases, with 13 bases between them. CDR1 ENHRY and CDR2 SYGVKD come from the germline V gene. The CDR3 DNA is TGTGCCATCACCCCAGGCAGGGGCTATGGCTACACCTTC. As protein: CAITPGRGYGYTF.

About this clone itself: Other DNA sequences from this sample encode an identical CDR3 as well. Here the CDR3 DNA reads TGTGCCAGCAGCGCGACTAGCGGGGGCACAGATACGCAGTATTTT. Amino acids: CASSATSGGTDTQYF. This chain uses TRBV9 with TRBJ2-3; 11 bases are a match to TRBD2. This CDR3 is built from 15 residues. With V trimmed by 3 bases and J by 1 base, 1 base remained unmatched. The germline CDR1 and CDR2 sequences are SGDLS and YYNGEE.

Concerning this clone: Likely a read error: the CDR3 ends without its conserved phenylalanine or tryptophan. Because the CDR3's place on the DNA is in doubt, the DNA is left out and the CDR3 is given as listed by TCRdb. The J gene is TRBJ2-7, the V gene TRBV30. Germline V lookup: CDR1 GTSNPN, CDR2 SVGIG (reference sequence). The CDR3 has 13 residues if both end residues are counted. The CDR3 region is CAWSVSPDEKCTS.

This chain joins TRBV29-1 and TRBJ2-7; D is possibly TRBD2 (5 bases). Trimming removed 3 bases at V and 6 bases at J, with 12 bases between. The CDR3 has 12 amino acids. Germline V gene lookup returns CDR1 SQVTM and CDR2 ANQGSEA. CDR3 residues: CSVDKGGFEQYF. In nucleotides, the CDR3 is TGCAGCGTTGATAAGGGCGGGTTCGAGCAGTACTTC.

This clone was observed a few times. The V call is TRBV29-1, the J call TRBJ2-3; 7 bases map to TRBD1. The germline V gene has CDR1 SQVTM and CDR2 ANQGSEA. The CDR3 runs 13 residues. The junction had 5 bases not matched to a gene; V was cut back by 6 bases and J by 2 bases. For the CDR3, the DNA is TGCAGCGTAATGGACAGGTACACAGATACGCAGTATTTT. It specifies CSVMDRYTDTQYF.

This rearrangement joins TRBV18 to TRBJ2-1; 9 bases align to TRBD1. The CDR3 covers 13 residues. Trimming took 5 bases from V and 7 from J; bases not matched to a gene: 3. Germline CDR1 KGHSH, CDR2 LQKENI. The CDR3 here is CASSGTGRNEQFF. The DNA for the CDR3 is TGTGCCAGCTCAGGGACAGGGCGAAATGAGCAGTTCTTC.

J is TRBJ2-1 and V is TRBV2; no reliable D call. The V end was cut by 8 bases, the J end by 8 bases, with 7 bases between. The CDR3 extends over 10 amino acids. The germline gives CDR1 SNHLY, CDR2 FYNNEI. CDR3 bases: TGTGCCAGCGTAAGCGATGAGCAGTTCTTC. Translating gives CASVSDEQFF.

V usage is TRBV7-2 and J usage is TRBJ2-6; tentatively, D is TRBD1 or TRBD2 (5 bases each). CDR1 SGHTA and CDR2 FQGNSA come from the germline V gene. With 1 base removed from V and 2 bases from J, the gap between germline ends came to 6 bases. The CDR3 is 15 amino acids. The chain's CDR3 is CASSLGGAGANVLTF. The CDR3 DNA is TGTGCCAGCAGCTTAGGAGGGGCTGGGGCCAACGTCCTGACTTTC.

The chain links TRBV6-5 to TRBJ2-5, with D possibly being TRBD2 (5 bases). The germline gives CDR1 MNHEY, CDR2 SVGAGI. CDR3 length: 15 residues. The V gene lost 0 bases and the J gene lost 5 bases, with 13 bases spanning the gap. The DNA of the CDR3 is TGTGCCAGCAGTTACTCAACTAGATGGGTGGAGACCCAGTACTTC. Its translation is CASSYSTRWVETQYF.

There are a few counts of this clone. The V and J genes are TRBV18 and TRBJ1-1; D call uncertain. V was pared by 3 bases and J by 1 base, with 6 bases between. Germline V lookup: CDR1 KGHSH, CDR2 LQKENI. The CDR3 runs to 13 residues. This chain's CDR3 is CASSPQKNTEAFF. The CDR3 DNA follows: TGTGCCAGCTCACCGCAGAAGAACACTGAAGCTTTCTTT.

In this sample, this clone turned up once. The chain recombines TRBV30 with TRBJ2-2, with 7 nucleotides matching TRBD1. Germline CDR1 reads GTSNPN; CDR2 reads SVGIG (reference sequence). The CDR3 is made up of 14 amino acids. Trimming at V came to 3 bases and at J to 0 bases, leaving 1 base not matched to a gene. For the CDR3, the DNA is TGTGCCTGGAGCGGGACAGCGAACACCGGGGAGCTGTTTTTT. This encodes CAWSGTANTGELFF.

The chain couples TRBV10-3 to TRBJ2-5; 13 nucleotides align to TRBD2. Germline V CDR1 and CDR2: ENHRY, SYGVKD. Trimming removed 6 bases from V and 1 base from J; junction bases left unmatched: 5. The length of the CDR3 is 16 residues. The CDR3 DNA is TGTGCCATCAGCCAACTAGCGGGGGGGGTCCAAGAGACCCAGTACTTC. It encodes CAISQLAGGVQETQYF.

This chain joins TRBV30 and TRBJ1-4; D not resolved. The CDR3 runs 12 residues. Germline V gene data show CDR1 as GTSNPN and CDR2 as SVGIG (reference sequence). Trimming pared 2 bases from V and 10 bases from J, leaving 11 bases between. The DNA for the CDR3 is TGTGCCTGGAGTTCCGGGCCGGGAAAACTGTTTTTT. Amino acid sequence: CAWSSGPGKLFF.

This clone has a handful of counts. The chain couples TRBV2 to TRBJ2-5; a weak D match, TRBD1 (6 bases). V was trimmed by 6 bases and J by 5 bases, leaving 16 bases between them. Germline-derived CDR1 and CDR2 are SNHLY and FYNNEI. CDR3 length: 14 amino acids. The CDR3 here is CASRRSGQRETQYF. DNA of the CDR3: TGTGCCAGCAGGAGGTCGGGACAAAGGGAGACCCAGTACTTC.

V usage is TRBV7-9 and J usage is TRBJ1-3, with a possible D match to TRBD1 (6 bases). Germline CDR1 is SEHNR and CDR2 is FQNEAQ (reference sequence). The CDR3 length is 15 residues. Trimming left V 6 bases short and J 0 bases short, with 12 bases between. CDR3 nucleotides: TGTGCCAGCAGGCCGACAGGAAACTCTGGAAACACCATATATTTT. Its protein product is CASRPTGNSGNTIYF.

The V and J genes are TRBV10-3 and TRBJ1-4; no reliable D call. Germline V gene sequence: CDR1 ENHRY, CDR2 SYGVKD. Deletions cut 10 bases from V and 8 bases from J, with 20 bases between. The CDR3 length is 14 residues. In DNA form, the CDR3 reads TGTGCCACCACAGTAGGTCGGATCGGGGAAAAACTGTTTTTT. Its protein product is CATTVGRIGEKLFF.

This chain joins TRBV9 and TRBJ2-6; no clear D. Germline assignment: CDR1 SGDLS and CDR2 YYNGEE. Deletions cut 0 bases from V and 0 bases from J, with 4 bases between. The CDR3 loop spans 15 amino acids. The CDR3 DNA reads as TGTGCCAGCAGCGTAGACCCCTCTGGGGCCAACGTCCTGACTTTC. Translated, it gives CASSVDPSGANVLTF.

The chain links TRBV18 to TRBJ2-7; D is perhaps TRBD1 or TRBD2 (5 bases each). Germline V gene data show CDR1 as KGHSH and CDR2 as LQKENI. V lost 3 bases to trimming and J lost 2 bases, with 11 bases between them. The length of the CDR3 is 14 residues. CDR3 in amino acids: CASSPLGRPYEQYF. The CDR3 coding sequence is TGTGCCAGCTCACCGCTGGGACGGCCCTACGAGCAGTACTTC.

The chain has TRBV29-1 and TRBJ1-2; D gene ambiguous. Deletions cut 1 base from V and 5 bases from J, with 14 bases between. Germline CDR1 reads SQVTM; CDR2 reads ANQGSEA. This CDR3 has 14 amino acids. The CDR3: CSVEGHRFEYGYTF. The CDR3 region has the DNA TGCAGCGTTGAAGGGCATCGGTTCGAATATGGCTACACCTTC. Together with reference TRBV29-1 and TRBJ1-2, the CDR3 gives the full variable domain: SAVISQKPSRDICQRGTSLTIQCQVDSQVTMMFWYRQQPGQSLTLIATANQGSEATYESGFVIDKFPISRPNLTFSTLTVSNMSPEDSSIYLCSVEGHRFEYGYTFGSGTRLTVV.

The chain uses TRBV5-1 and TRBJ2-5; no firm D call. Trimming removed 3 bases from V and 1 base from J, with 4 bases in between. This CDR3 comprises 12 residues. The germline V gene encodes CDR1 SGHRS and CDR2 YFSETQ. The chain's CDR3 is CASSSSQETQYF. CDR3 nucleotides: TGCGCCAGCAGCTCCTCCCAAGAGACCCAGTACTTC.

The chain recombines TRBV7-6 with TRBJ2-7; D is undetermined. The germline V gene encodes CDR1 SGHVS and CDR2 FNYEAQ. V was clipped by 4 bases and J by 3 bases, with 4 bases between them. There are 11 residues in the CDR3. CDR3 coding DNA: TGTGCCAGCAGCTCTCACTACGAGCAGTACTTC. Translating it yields CASSSHYEQYF.

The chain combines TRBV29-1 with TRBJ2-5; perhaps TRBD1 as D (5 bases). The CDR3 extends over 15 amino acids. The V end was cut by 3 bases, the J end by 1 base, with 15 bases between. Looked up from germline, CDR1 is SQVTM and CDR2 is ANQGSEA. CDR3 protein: CSVDPTADSQETQYF. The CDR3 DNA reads TGCAGCGTTGACCCGACAGCTGATTCCCAAGAGACCCAGTACTTC.

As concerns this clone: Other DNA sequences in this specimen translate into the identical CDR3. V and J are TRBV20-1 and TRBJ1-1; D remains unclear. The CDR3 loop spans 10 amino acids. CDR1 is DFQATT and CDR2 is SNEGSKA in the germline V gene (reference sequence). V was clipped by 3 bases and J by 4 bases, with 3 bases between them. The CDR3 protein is CSARTTEAFF. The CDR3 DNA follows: TGCAGTGCTAGGACCACTGAAGCTTTCTTT.

CDR3 DNA sequence: TGTGCCTGGAGCGAGACAGGGTCGCTCTACGAGCAGTACTTC. Encoded protein: CAWSETGSLYEQYF. The rearrangement links TRBV30 to TRBJ2-7; TRBD1 matches at 7 bases. The germline V gene has CDR1 GTSNPN and CDR2 SVGIG (reference sequence). V was clipped by 3 bases and J by 3 bases; unmatched bases: 8. This CDR3 has 14 amino acids.